Below, 30 T cell receptor beta chains from the same sample are listed, as sequenced in a study of T cells expressing NK-cell markers. TCRdb reprocessed the 5' RACE reads; each CDR3 protein has one entry and no DNA is given. The sample's table shows a few hundred thousand distinct CDR3 sequences. The sequenced sample consisted of blood T cells: a sorted CD56 or NKG2C T cell subset, CD4+ or CD8+ T cells, or bulk PBMC T cells (not recorded which). The receptors stem from a woman between 45 and 65 years old in good health.

The genes are TRBV7-9 and TRBJ2-6. The CDR3 consists of 17 residues. Germline V CDR1 and CDR2: SEHNR, FQNEAQ (reference sequence). The CDR3 reads CASSLVLMGSGANVLTF.

J is TRBJ2-1 and V is TRBV5-6; as DNA is missing, the TRBD1 call by TCRdb cannot be tested. The CDR3 sequence is 16 residues long. Per germline, CDR1 SGHDT and CDR2 YYEEEE. CDR3 residues: CASSLLLDRGYNEQFF.

This chain connects TRBV3-1 to TRBJ2-3. Germline V gives CDR1 LGHDT, CDR2 YNNKEL (reference sequence). There are 16 residues in the CDR3. The CDR3 sequence: CASSQDPDTDTDTQYF.

V usage is TRBV19 and J usage is TRBJ2-5. This CDR3 has 13 residues. Germline loops: CDR1 LNHDA, CDR2 SQIVND (reference sequence). This chain's CDR3 is CASSIGSQETQYF.

The chain employs TRBV27 and TRBJ1-1. Germline values: CDR1 MNHEY, CDR2 SMNVEV (reference sequence). This CDR3 has 15 residues. CDR3 residues: CASSLLGAIGTEAFF.

The chain is built from TRBV12-3 or TRBV12-4 and TRBJ2-1; without DNA, the TCRdb call of TRBD2 cannot be checked. The CDR3 spans 16 residues. The CDR3 sequence is CASSLTGTSSFLEQFF.

The chain is built from TRBV20-1 and TRBJ2-5; as DNA is missing, the TRBD2 call by TCRdb cannot be tested. Germline values: CDR1 DFQATT, CDR2 SNEGSKA (reference sequence). The CDR3 has 15 amino acids. CDR3 residues: CSARDSREIPETQYF.

The chain combines TRBV5-1 with TRBJ1-1; TCRdb designates TRBD1, a call that cannot be tested without DNA. Germline CDR1 and CDR2: SGHRS and YFSETQ. The CDR3 length is 13 residues. CDR3 sequence reads: CASSFQQGAEAFF.

The genes are TRBV4-1 and TRBJ1-5; TCRdb's D gene call, TRBD1, goes unchecked for lack of DNA. Germline CDR1 MGHRA, CDR2 YSYEKL. The CDR3 length is 16 residues. This chain's CDR3 is CASSQEGQGVDQPQHF.

The V call is TRBV12-3 or TRBV12-4, the J call TRBJ1-1. CDR3 length: 13 residues. The CDR3 loop reads CASSLMDNFEAFF.

This chain connects TRBV20-1 to TRBJ2-3. The CDR3 loop spans 15 amino acids. Germline values: CDR1 DFQATT, CDR2 SNEGSKA (reference sequence). CDR3 sequence: CSASQHELSTDTQYF.

The chain couples TRBV7-2 to TRBJ2-1; the D call from TCRdb, TRBD2, cannot be confirmed without DNA. Germline CDR1 is SGHTA and CDR2 is FQGNSA. This CDR3 has 16 amino acids. Here the CDR3 reads CASSLVLAGSYNEQFF.

This chain uses TRBV5-1 with TRBJ2-7. From germline, CDR1 is SGHRS and CDR2 YFSETQ. This CDR3 contains 15 residues. CDR3 region: CASSLAVTPVYEQYF.

The chain has TRBV11-2 and TRBJ2-3; as DNA is missing, the TRBD1 call by TCRdb cannot be tested. The germline gives CDR1 SGHAT, CDR2 FQNNGV. The length of the CDR3 is 14 residues. CDR3 region: CASSLVGGGNTQYF.

This chain links TRBV11-3 with TRBJ2-1; TCRdb proposes TRBD2, but this gene call is untestable without DNA. The length of the CDR3 is 14 residues. Per germline, CDR1 SGHNT and CDR2 YENEEA. CDR3 residues: CASSPRRGYNEQFF.

The chain recombines TRBV4-1 with TRBJ2-7. This CDR3 is built from 14 residues. Germline V gene data show CDR1 as MGHRA and CDR2 as YSYEKL. The CDR3 here is CASSQVGPGYEQYF.

The chain links TRBV7-6 to TRBJ2-1; as DNA is missing, the TRBD2 call by TCRdb cannot be tested. CDR1 is SGHVS, CDR2 FNYEAQ, per germline. The CDR3 length is 16 residues. This chain's CDR3 is CASSLVGTSPYNEQFF.

The rearrangement links TRBV6-6 to TRBJ2-3; with no DNA, the TCRdb D assignment of TRBD2 cannot be verified. The V gene's germline CDR1 is MNHNY and CDR2 SVGAGI (reference sequence). The CDR3 contains 13 residues. This CDR3 is CASSYQVRYTQYF.

The chain uses TRBV20-1 and TRBJ1-5; TCRdb's D call of TRBD1 is untestable without DNA. Germline loops: CDR1 DFQATT, CDR2 SNEGSKA (reference sequence). The CDR3 is 14 residues long. CDR3 protein: CSARTGSKDQPQHF.

J is TRBJ2-3 and V is TRBV24-1; with no DNA, the TCRdb D assignment of TRBD1 cannot be verified. Germline CDR1 and CDR2: KGHDR and SFDVKD. There are 12 residues in the CDR3. The CDR3 spells CATSRDQNTQYF.

The V and J genes are TRBV29-1 and TRBJ1-1. The CDR3 is 13 residues long. Germline CDR1 SQVTM, CDR2 ANQGSEA. The CDR3 is CSADGGGNTEAFF. The complete variable domain, with remaining parts taken from reference TRBV29-1 and TRBJ1-1, reads SAVISQKPSRDICQRGTSLTIQCQVDSQVTMMFWYRQQPGQSLTLIATANQGSEATYESGFVIDKFPISRPNLTFSTLTVSNMSPEDSSIYLCSADGGGNTEAFFGQGTRLTVV.

J is TRBJ2-5 and V is TRBV3-1; the TCRdb D gene call, TRBD1, has no DNA to confirm it. Germline CDR1 LGHDT, CDR2 YNNKEL (reference sequence). The CDR3 spans 12 residues. The CDR3 protein is CASSPRTQTQYF.

V is TRBV29-1 and J is TRBJ2-3; TCRdb reports TRBD1, a call that lacks DNA to check it against. This CDR3 region has 13 residues. Per germline, CDR1 SQVTM and CDR2 ANQGSEA. The chain's CDR3 is CSVGPKTGDTQYF.

The J gene is TRBJ2-3, the V gene TRBV20-1. The CDR3 loop spans 15 amino acids. From germline, CDR1 is DFQATT and CDR2 SNEGSKA (reference sequence). The CDR3 sequence: CSARAVQQSTDTQYF.

This chain uses TRBV20-1 with TRBJ1-2; TCRdb designates TRBD1, a call that cannot be tested without DNA. The CDR3 is 13 residues long. CDR1 and CDR2 from the germline V gene are DFQATT and SNEGSKA (reference sequence). The CDR3 here is CSASTGPSYGYTF.

The V gene is TRBV12-3 or TRBV12-4, the J gene TRBJ2-5; the TCRdb call, TRBD1, lacks DNA for checking. CDR3 length equals 14 residues. CDR3 sequence reads: CASSHRTGQETQYF.

The chain recombines TRBV5-1 with TRBJ1-4; TCRdb designates TRBD1, a call that cannot be tested without DNA. CDR3 length: 14 residues. In germline, CDR1 is SGHRS, CDR2 YFSETQ. The CDR3 here is CASSTRTGFEKLFF.

The gene calls are TRBV18 and TRBJ2-3; the D call of TRBD2 rests on TCRdb alone, since no DNA is present to check it. The CDR3 has 16 residues. Germline CDR1 is KGHSH and CDR2 is LQKENI. The chain's CDR3 is CASSPNQGGITDTQYF.

The V gene is TRBV24-1, the J gene TRBJ2-1; TCRdb designates TRBD2, a call that cannot be tested without DNA. Germline CDR1 reads KGHDR; CDR2 reads SFDVKD. The CDR3 totals 13 residues. The CDR3 sequence is CATNGRENHEQFF.

The chain uses TRBV21-1 and TRBJ2-7. TRBV21-1 is reported as a pseudogene. The CDR3 extends over 16 amino acids. CDR3 protein: CASSKGKEAAAYEQYF.